This T cell receptor (beta chain) was observed in a study of blood T cell repertoires in COVID-19 (dated by TCRdb to about 2020). For the study in its entirety: Samples covering the acute and convalescent phases of COVID-19 were provided by collaborators in the United States, Italy and Spain. The prospective study material was composed of cDNA or gDNA derived from T cells, B-cell-depleted T cells, or PBMCs. Deeply sampled blood TCRbeta repertoires from subjects exposed to, actively infected with, or recovered from COVID-19 were included in the dataset. The repertoires were made available in a free public database intended to serve as a resource for research on the immune response to SARS-CoV-2. The samples were drawn from two sources: the first 160 participants of the ongoing ImmuneRACE study, and 950 to 1,500 subjects contributed by 6 global collaborators. A de-identified subject ID, COVID-19 status, age in years and sex were almost always included in the sample metadata. Where available, HLA class I and class II types were taken from metadata supplied by the sample provider and were not determined by assay-based typing.

What the authors observed across the whole study: The quantity of clinical and demographic metadata differed by source and by participant and was supplied without curation.

The collaborating institutions used their own protocols to collect whole blood in K2EDTA tubes. For TCRbeta analysis, collaborators shipped samples in one of three forms: frozen whole blood, isolated PBMCs, or DNA extracted from either of those sample types. TCRbeta CDR3 regions were amplified from genomic DNA by means of the immunoSEQ Assay, a bias-controlled multiplex PCR. Per the original workflow: The number of nucleated cells in each sample was estimated from the amplification of reference gene primers within the assay. Sequence reads were collapsed and filtered to measure the absolute abundance of every unique TCRbeta CDR3 rearrangement. For each sample, productive Simpson clonality was calculated as the square root of Simpson's diversity index across productive rearrangements. In its TCRdb copy, this immuneACCESS table keeps in-frame sequences only and misses some clones. Where compared with another copy, unresolved V genes explain less than half of these, and the others have no known cause. V, J and clone size were drawn from that table, and D and trimming were deduced from the DNA. For this sample the table gives about 260,000 clones, of which around 87% were detected only once. 2.3% of the sample is taken by the ten largest.

Concerning this clone: It lacks a known antigen. No base qualities exist here, and no much larger clone lies one base off it.

The specimen sequenced was peripheral blood. The clonotype originates from a woman in her 50s with acute or convalescent COVID-19.

DNA sequence: TGCACCAGCAGCCGAATCGTGCAGGGATGCACTGAAGCTTTCTTT. Its amino acids are CTSSRIVQGCTEAFF. Recombination linked TRBV1 to TRBJ1-1; the D segment call TRBD1 is taken from the table without a DNA check. TRBV1 is annotated as a pseudogene. Reading from cysteine to phenylalanine, the CDR3 counts 15 amino acids. Of all the DNA, just the CDR3 is kept, 45 bases in frame from base 1.